This is a list of T cell receptor beta chains from one sample in a study of CD8 T cells in ankylosing spondylitis. TCRdb itself ran the 5' RACE reads through MiXCR, one entry per CDR3 protein. The table has 200,000 to 250,000 distinct CDR3 sequences, about 6.7% seen once; the top ten hold approximately 15%. What was sequenced was blood, either unsorted or a sorted T cell fraction (not recorded which). The origin of the receptors is a male donor with ankylosing spondylitis. CDR3s include the opening cysteine and the closing phenylalanine or tryptophan. A D gene is named only where the DNA matches it firmly. The size entry is marked missing in some rows and otherwise reads once, few, many or a size class.

v_call	d_call	clone_size	j_call	cdr3_aa	cdr3_nt
TRBV5-1	TRBD1	many	TRBJ1-5	CASSLGQGSNQPQHF	TGCGCCAGCAGCTTAGGACAGGGGAGCAATCAGCCCCAGCATTTT
TRBV5-1	TRBD1	many	TRBJ2-7	CASSRYDRVRGYEQYF	TGCGCCAGCAGCCGTTATGACAGGGTACGAGGCTACGAGCAGTACTTC
TRBV4-3	-	many	TRBJ2-1	CASSHQDRVYNEQFF	TGCGCCAGCAGCCACCAGGATCGGGTATACAATGAGCAGTTCTTC
TRBV2	-	-	TRBJ2-7	CASSEGPHYTYEQYF	TGTGCCAGCAGCGAGGGACCCCATTACACCTACGAGCAGTACTTC
TRBV7-9	-	few	TRBJ2-7	CASSLNDRSQYF	TGTGCCAGCAGCTTAAATGACCGATCTCAGTACTTC
TRBV20-1	-	many	TRBJ1-3	CSARGLTESYSGNTIYF	TGCAGTGCCCGAGGGCTCACGGAGTCTTATTCTGGAAACACCATATATTTT
TRBV5-5	TRBD1	many	TRBJ1-3	CASSETGGLIGNTIYF	TGTGCCAGCAGCGAAACAGGGGGCCTGATTGGAAACACCATATATTTT
TRBV2	TRBD2	-	TRBJ2-5	CASSEGLAGGGETQYF	TGTGCCAGCAGTGAAGGGCTAGCGGGAGGGGGAGAGACCCAGTACTTC
TRBV4-3	-	many	TRBJ1-4	CASSPWVSTVEKLFF	TGCGCCAGCAGCCCTTGGGTCTCGACGGTTGAAAAACTGTTTTTT
TRBV7-9	-	many	TRBJ2-5	CASSLGSGGQDQETQYF	TGTGCCAGCAGCTTAGGGTCGGGAGGACAGGACCAAGAGACCCAGTACTTC
TRBV4-2	-	-	TRBJ2-3	CASSHEIQGTDTQYF	TGTGCCAGCAGCCACGAAATACAGGGTACAGATACGCAGTATTTT
TRBV7-6	-	many	TRBJ2-5	CASSPGEGRKQETQYF	TGTGCCAGCAGCCCAGGGGAGGGTCGGAAGCAAGAGACCCAGTACTTC
TRBV20-1	TRBD2	-	TRBJ2-3	CSAPRAGGPYDTQYF	TGCAGTGCACCCAGGGCGGGGGGGCCGTATGATACGCAGTATTTT
TRBV20-1	-	many	TRBJ2-1	CSARVPSRAYNEQFF	TGCAGTGCTAGAGTACCCTCTCGGGCCTACAATGAGCAGTTCTTC
TRBV6-2/TRBV6-3	-	-	TRBJ2-2	CASSLAANTGELFF	TGTGCCAGCAGTTTAGCGGCGAACACCGGGGAGCTGTTTTTT
TRBV10-3	TRBD1	-	TRBJ2-7	CAIRGQEYEQYF	TGTGCCATCAGGGGACAGGAATACGAGCAGTACTTC
TRBV19	-	few	TRBJ1-2	CASSINPIEKVDGYTF	TGTGCCAGTAGTATAAACCCGATAGAGAAAGTGGATGGCTACACCTTC
TRBV12-3/TRBV12-4	-	many	TRBJ2-6	CASTRGSGANVLTF	TGTGCCAGCACCAGGGGTTCTGGGGCCAACGTCCTGACTTTC
TRBV11-2	-	-	TRBJ2-1	CASSLSRRLSYNEQFF	TGTGCCAGCAGCTTATCCCGGCGCTTATCCTACAATGAGCAGTTCTTC
TRBV6-5	-	many	TRBJ2-1	CASSYQMTVNYNEQFF	TGTGCCAGCAGTTACCAGATGACAGTAAACTACAATGAGCAGTTCTTC
TRBV7-9	TRBD1	many	TRBJ2-7	CASSSPDRVNEQYF	TGTGCCAGCAGCTCCCCGGACAGGGTGAACGAGCAGTACTTC
TRBV12-3/TRBV12-4	-	few	TRBJ1-3	CASSSTGTYSGNTIYF	TGTGCCAGCAGTTCAACCGGGACATACTCTGGAAACACCATATATTTT
TRBV9	-	many	TRBJ1-2	CASSVGGRTYGYTF	TGTGCCAGCAGCGTAGGGGGCAGGACCTATGGCTACACCTTC
TRBV5-6	TRBD1	many	TRBJ2-7	CASSFTDRGISYEQYF	TGTGCCAGCAGTTTTACTGACAGGGGAATCTCCTACGAGCAGTACTTC
TRBV15	-	many	TRBJ1-1	CATSTQPNTEAFF	TGTGCCACCAGCACCCAACCGAACACTGAAGCTTTCTTT
TRBV12-5	TRBD1	-	TRBJ1-1	CASGTIPDRGLVWTEAFF	TGTGCTAGTGGTACTATCCCTGACAGGGGGCTGGTGTGGACTGAAGCTTTCTTT
TRBV14	TRBD2	few	TRBJ2-1	CASSQDPSGGLNEQFF	TGTGCCAGCAGCCAAGACCCCAGCGGGGGTCTCAATGAGCAGTTCTTC
TRBV20-1	TRBD2	few	TRBJ2-1	CSAIDGLAGTYNEQFF	TGCAGTGCTATTGACGGACTAGCGGGTACCTACAATGAGCAGTTCTTC
TRBV4-3	-	few	TRBJ2-2	CASSQGFLHGENTGELFF	TGCGCCAGCAGCCAAGGGTTTCTGCACGGGGAAAACACCGGGGAGCTGTTTTTT
TRBV5-1	-	many	TRBJ2-1	CASFAVYNEQFF	TGCGCCTCCTTCGCGGTTTACAATGAGCAGTTCTTC
TRBV28	TRBD2	few	TRBJ2-2	CASSILAENTGELFF	TGTGCCAGCAGTATACTAGCGGAAAACACCGGGGAGCTGTTTTTT
TRBV6-2/TRBV6-3	TRBD2	few	TRBJ2-7	CASSYSTRTSGGYEQYF	TGTGCCAGCAGTTACTCGACCAGGACTAGCGGGGGATACGAGCAGTACTTC
TRBV27	TRBD1	few	TRBJ2-1	CASSYSGTGIEQFF	TGTGCCAGCAGTTACTCCGGGACAGGGATTGAGCAGTTCTTC
TRBV7-9	-	many	TRBJ1-1	CASTQMEGHNAFF	TGTGCCAGCACTCAAATGGAGGGGCATAACGCTTTCTTT
TRBV9	-	many	TRBJ1-1	CASSGGRTEAFF	TGTGCCAGCAGTGGGGGTCGCACTGAAGCTTTCTTT
TRBV9	TRBD1	many	TRBJ1-2	CASSAGQGGTYGYTF	TGTGCCAGCAGCGCCGGACAGGGGGGTACCTATGGCTACACCTTC
TRBV15	TRBD1	-	TRBJ1-1	CATISLKGQTNTEAFF	TGTGCCACCATCTCCCTAAAGGGACAGACGAACACTGAAGCTTTCTTT